The T cell receptor beta chain under discussion was sequenced for a study of CD8 T cells in ankylosing spondylitis. This clonotype was detected many times. This CDR3 region has 15 residues. Per germline, CDR1 SGHTA and CDR2 FQGNSA. Germline trimming cut 5 bases from V and 9 bases from J; bases unmatched to any gene: 7. TCRdb recomputed calls from the 5' RACE reads with MiXCR, one row per CDR3 protein. The sample holds about 240,000 distinct CDR3 sequences, over 8.5% seen once. The sequence was collected from a male donor with ankylosing spondylitis or in good health (not recorded which). The sequenced sample was blood, either unsorted or a sorted T cell fraction (not recorded which). The rearrangement uses TRBV7-2 and TRBJ1-6, with TRBD1 identical over 10 bases. CDR3 loop: CASSPPGQGTSPLHF. CDR3 in DNA: TGTGCCAGCAGCCCACCGGGACAGGGGACTTCACCCCTCCACTTT.